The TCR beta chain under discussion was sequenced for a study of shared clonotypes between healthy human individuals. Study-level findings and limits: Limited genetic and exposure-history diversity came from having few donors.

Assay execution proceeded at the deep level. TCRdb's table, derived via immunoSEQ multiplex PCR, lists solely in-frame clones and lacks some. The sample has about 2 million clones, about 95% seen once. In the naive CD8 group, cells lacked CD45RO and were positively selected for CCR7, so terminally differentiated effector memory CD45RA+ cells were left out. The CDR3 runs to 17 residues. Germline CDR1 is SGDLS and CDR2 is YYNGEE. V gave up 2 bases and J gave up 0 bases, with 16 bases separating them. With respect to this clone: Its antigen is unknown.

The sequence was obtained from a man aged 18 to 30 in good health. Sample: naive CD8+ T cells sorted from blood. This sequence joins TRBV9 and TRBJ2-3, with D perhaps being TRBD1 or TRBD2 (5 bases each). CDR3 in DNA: TGTGCCAGCAGCGTTCGGTGGGCAGGGAGTAGCACAGATACGCAGTATTTT. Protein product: CASSVRWAGSSTDTQYF.